This T cell receptor beta chain stems from a study of blood T cell repertoires in COVID-19. About the research overall: There were acute and convalescent COVID-19 samples, and they came from the United States, Italy and Spain.

Clones were sequenced by immunoSEQ multiplex PCR, and TCRdb holds only the in-frame ones, with some missing. The sample carries around 140,000 clones, about 80% recorded once. With 7 bases removed from V and 2 bases from J, the gap between germline ends came to 15 bases. Looked up from germline, CDR1 is MNHEY and CDR2 is SVGAGI. The CDR3 contains 14 residues. The receptor comes from a woman aged 45-65 years who had recovered from COVID-19. Sequenced sample: PBMCs or T cells enriched from blood (not recorded which). The V and J genes are TRBV6-5 and TRBJ2-7; D is possibly TRBD1 (6 bases). The CDR3: CASTVDRSTYEQYF. DNA for the CDR3: TGTGCCAGCACCGTAGACAGGAGTACCTACGAGCAGTACTTC.